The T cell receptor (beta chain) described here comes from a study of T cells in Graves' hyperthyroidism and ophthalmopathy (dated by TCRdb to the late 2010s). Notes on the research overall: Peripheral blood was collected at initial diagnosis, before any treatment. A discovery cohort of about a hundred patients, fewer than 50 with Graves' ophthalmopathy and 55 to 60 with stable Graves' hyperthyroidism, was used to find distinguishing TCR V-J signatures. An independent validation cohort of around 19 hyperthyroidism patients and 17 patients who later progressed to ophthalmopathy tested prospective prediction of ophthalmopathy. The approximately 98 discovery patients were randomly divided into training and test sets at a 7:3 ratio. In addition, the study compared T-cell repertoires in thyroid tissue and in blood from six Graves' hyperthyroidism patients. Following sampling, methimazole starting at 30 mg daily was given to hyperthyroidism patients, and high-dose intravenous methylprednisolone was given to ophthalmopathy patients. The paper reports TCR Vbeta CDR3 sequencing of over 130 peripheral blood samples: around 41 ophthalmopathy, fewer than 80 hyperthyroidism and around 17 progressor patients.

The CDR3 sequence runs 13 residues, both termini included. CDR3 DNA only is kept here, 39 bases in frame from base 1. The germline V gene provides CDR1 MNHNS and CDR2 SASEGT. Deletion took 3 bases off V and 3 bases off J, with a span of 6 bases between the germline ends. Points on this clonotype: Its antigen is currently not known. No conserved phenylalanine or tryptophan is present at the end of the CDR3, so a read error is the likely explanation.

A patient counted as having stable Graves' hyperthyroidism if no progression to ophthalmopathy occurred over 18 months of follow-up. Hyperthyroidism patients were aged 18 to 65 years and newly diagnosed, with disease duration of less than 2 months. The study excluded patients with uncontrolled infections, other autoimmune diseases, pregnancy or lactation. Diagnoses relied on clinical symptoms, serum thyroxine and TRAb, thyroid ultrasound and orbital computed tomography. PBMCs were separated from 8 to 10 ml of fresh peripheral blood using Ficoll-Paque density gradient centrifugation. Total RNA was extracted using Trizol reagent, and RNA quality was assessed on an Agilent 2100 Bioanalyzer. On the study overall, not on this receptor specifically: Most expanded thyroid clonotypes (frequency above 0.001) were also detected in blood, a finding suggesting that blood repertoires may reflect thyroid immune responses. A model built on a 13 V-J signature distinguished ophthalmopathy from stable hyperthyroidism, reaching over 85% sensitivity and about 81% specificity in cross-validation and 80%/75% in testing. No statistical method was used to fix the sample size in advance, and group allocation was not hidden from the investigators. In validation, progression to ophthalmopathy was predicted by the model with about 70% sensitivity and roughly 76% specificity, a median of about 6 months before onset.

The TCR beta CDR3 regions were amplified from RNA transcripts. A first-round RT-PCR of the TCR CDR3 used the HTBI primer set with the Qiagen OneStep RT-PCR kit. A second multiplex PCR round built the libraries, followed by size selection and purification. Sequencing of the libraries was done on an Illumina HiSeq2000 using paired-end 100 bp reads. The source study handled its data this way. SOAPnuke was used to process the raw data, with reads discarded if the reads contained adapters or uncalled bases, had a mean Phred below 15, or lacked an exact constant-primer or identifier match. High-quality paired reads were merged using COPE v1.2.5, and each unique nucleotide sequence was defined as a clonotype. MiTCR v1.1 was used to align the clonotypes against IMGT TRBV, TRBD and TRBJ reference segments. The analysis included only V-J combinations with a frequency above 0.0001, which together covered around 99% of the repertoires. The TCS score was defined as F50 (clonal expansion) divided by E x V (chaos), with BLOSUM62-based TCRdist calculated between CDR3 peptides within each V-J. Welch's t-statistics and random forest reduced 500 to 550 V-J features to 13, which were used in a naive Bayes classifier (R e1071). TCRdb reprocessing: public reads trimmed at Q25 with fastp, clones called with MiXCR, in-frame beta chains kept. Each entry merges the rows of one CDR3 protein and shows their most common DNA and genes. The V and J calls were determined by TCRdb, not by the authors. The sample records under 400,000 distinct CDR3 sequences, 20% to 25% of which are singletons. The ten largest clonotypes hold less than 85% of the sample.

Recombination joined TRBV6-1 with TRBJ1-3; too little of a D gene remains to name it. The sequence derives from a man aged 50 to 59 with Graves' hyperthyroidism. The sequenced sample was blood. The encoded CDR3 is CASSEGYGNTIYL. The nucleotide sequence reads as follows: TGTGCCAGCAGTGAGGGGTATGGAAACACCATATATCTT.